Listed below are T cell receptor beta chains from one sample, sequenced in a study of regulatory T cells in long-lasting Graves disease. TCRdb re-derived calls from the multiplex PCR reads in MiXCR, one entry per CDR3 protein. The table records roughly 400,000 distinct CDR3 sequences, 20% to 25% of them present only once. This specimen consisted of peripheral blood mononuclear cells (PBMCs), obtained when the disease was refractory, from a patient treated with antithyroid drugs. These TCRs come from a female donor with Graves disease. The CDR3 runs from the conserved cysteine through the conserved F or W. Each record gives: J gene, V gene, D gene, CDR3 length, clone size, CDR3 DNA, CDR3 protein. A D gene is named only where the DNA matches it firmly. Expanded clones are given a class, and other clones once, few, many or no size at all.

TRBJ2-7 TRBV20-1 TRBD2 17 - TGCAGTGCTAGCCGACCACTAGCGGGAGCCGACCCCTACGAGCAGTACTTC CSASRPLAGADPYEQYF
TRBJ1-2 TRBV28 TRBD1 14 many TGTGCCAGCAGTTTGGAGTCCACAGGGGGCGTTTACACCTTC CASSLESTGGVYTF
TRBJ2-5 TRBV9 - 16 - TGTACCAGCAGCGTAACGGAGGGAAGGTGGAGTGAGACCCAGTACTTC CTSSVTEGRWSETQYF
TRBJ2-1 TRBV7-9 TRBD1 16 many TGTGCCAGCAGCTCAATCGGGACAGGGATCGACAATGAGCAGTTCTTC CASSSIGTGIDNEQFF
TRBJ2-6 TRBV6-4 - 13 few TGTGCCAGCAGTGAGGCTGGGGCCAACGTCCTGACTTTC CASSEAGANVLTF
TRBJ2-5 TRBV11-2 TRBD2 16 - TGTGCCAGCAGCTCGAAGGCTAGCGGGAGATACAATGAGCAGTACTTC CASSSKASGRYNEQYF
TRBJ1-3 TRBV18 TRBD1 15 - TGTGCCAGCTCACGAGGGACAGGGGATGGAAACACCATATATTTT CASSRGTGDGNTIYF
TRBJ1-1 TRBV4-3 - 16 few TGCGCCAGCAGCCAAGATCCGGGGGCGTGGAACACTGAAGCTTTCTTT CASSQDPGAWNTEAFF
TRBJ2-7 TRBV11-2 - 14 many TGTGCCAGCAGCTTAGGGCAGGGTTTATACGAGCAGTACTTC CASSLGQGLYEQYF
TRBJ2-7 TRBV7-9 TRBD1 14 - TGTGCCAGCAGCTCCCAGGGGGCACCTCTTGAGCAGTACTTC CASSSQGAPLEQYF